Described below is a single T cell receptor (beta chain) sequence and its context. The germline V gene has CDR1 SGHRS and CDR2 YFSETQ. V lost 4 bases and J lost 3; bases outside the gene matches: 5. CDR3 length: 15 residues. The protocol was immunoSEQ multiplex PCR, while the TCRdb copy is restricted to in-frame clones and leaves out a portion. Of 45,000 to 60,000 clones in the sample, 95% to 96% are singletons; the top ten hold 0.35% to 0.45%. The sample originates from a study of technical replicates of blood from a handful of donors. The clonotype originates from a human donor in good health. The sequenced material came from T cells isolated from PBMCs. The gene calls are TRBV5-1 and TRBJ1-1; 11 bases are shared with TRBD1. CDR3 protein: CASSLRGQGDTEAFF. The DNA for the CDR3 is TGCGCCAGCAGCCTACGGGGACAGGGGGACACTGAAGCTTTCTTT. The complete variable domain, with remaining parts taken from reference TRBV5-1 and TRBJ1-1, reads KAGVTQTPRYLIKTRGQQVTLSCSPISGHRSVSWYQQTPGQGLQFLFEYFSETQRNKGNFPGRFSGRQFSNSRSEMNVSTLELGDSALYLCASSLRGQGDTEAFFGQGTRLTVV.